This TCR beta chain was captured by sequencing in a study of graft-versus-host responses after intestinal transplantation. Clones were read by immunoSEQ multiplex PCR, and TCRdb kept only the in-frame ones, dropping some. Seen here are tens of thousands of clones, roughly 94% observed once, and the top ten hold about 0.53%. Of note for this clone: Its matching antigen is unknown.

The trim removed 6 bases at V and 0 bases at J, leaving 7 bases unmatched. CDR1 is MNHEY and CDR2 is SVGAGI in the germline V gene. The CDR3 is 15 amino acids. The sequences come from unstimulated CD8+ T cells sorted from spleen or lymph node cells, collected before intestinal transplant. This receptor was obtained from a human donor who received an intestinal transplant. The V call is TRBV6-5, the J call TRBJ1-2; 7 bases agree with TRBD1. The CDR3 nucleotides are TGTGCCAGCAGCTTGACAGGGAACACTAACTATGGCTACACCTTC. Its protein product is CASSLTGNTNYGYTF.